The rows below give T cell receptor beta chains drawn from one sample of a study of early T cells in non-severe SARS-CoV-2 infection. TCRdb re-derived calls from the 5' RACE reads in MiXCR, one entry per CDR3 protein. The sample shows approximately 27,000 distinct CDR3 sequences, roughly 5% of them seen only once. The sequencing sample was made of whole blood. All receptors come from an adult who was a healthcare worker with PCR-confirmed SARS-CoV-2 infection or an uninfected control (not recorded which). Both conserved end residues are part of each CDR3. D genes are given only for firm matches. Size is omitted from some rows. Given values are once, few, many or a class for expanded clones.

J | D | V | size | CDR3 | DNA
TRBJ1-1 | NA | TRBV20-1 | few | CSASKVPGTEAFF | TGCAGTGCTAGTAAGGTTCCCGGCACTGAAGCTTTCTTT
TRBJ2-3 | NA | TRBV11-3 | NA | CASSSLGAGSTDTQYF | TGTGCCAGCAGTTCCCTAGGGGCGGGAAGCACAGATACGCAGTATTTT
TRBJ2-7 | NA | TRBV6-6 | few | CASSYSVRGEQYF | TGTGCCAGCAGTTACTCAGTCAGGGGTGAGCAGTACTTC
TRBJ2-7 | NA | TRBV6-1 | many | CASNGRYSYEQYF | TGTGCCAGCAATGGACGGTATTCCTACGAGCAGTACTTC
TRBJ2-6 | NA | TRBV27 | many | CASSTRGRGSSTQGANVLTF | TGTGCCAGCAGTACCCGGGGGCGGGGGTCCAGTACGCAGGGGGCCAACGTCCTGACTTTC
TRBJ2-3 | NA | TRBV4-1 | few | CASSQDQRWTQYF | TGCGCCAGCAGCCAAGATCAGCGGTGGACGCAGTATTTT
TRBJ2-1 | NA | TRBV6-4 | NA | CASSAGPQGEQFF | TGTGCCAGCAGTGCGGGGCCTCAAGGCGAGCAGTTCTTC
TRBJ1-1 | NA | TRBV12-3/TRBV12-4 | many | CASSFPGGPSTEAFF | TGTGCCAGCAGTTTTCCGGGAGGGCCGAGCACTGAAGCTTTCTTT
TRBJ1-1 | NA | TRBV19 | many | CASSISANTEAFF | TGTGCCAGTAGTATATCGGCCAACACTGAAGCTTTCTTT
TRBJ1-1 | NA | TRBV3-1 | many | CASSQRGVWPEAFF | TGTGCCAGCAGCCAACGGGGGGTATGGCCTGAAGCTTTCTTT
TRBJ2-4 | NA | TRBV11-3 | many | CASSFRDLEKNIQYF | TGTGCCAGCAGCTTCCGTGACTTGGAGAAAAACATTCAGTACTTC
TRBJ2-7 | NA | TRBV12-3/TRBV12-4 | few | CASSTDVLYEQYF | TGTGCCAGCAGTACGGACGTCCTGTACGAGCAGTACTTC